The 18 T cell receptor beta chains in this list originate from one sample, sequenced in a study of identifying expanded T cells in peripheral blood. TCRdb keeps only in-frame clones here, not all; method: immunoSEQ multiplex PCR. Among 75,000 to 100,000 clones listed, 70% to 90% were seen once. The sample was blood. All receptors derive from a person aged 18 to 75 in good health.

V usage is TRBV6-5 and J usage is TRBJ2-2; no definite D call. This CDR3 has 14 amino acids. CDR1 MNHEY and CDR2 SVGAGI come from the germline V gene. Trimming took 5 bases from V and 1 from J, leaving 8 bases between them. The CDR3 sequence is CASSKLQNTGELFF. As DNA, the CDR3 is TGTGCCAGCAGTAAACTACAGAACACCGGGGAGCTGTTTTTT.

This rearrangement joins TRBV27 to TRBJ2-1; 9 nucleotides align to TRBD2. J was trimmed by 4 bases and V by 2 bases; bases with no gene match: 6. The CDR3 extends over 16 amino acids. CDR1 is MNHEY, CDR2 SMNVEV, per germline (reference sequence). This CDR3 reads CASSLTGGRVYNEQFF. CDR3 sequence (DNA): TGTGCCAGCAGTTTAACAGGCGGGAGGGTTTACAATGAGCAGTTCTTC.

V usage is TRBV6-4 and J usage is TRBJ2-3, with D hard to call. CDR3 length: 16 amino acids. CDR1 and CDR2 from the germline V gene are MRHNA and SNTAGT. V was pared by 0 bases and J by 2 bases, with 12 bases between. The CDR3 spells CASSDSASVNTDTQYF. The CDR3 DNA reads TGTGCCAGCAGTGACTCTGCCAGCGTTAACACAGATACGCAGTATTTT.

This sequence joins TRBV2 and TRBJ2-1; 11 bases are a match to TRBD2. CDR3 size: 14 residues. Germline CDR1 and CDR2: SNHLY and FYNNEI. Trimming at V came to 8 bases and at J to 6 bases, leaving 6 bases not matched to a gene. This chain's CDR3 is CASFRLAGPNEQFF. CDR3 nucleotide sequence: TGTGCCAGCTTCCGACTAGCGGGGCCCAATGAGCAGTTCTTC.

The chain uses TRBV9 and TRBJ2-3; possible D gene TRBD1, 6 bases. The CDR3 covers 15 residues. V was clipped by 3 bases and J by 4 bases, with 15 bases between them. Per the germline V gene, CDR1 is SGDLS and CDR2 is YYNGEE. The CDR3 coding sequence is TGTGCCAGCAGCGAGGACAGTTTGGGTGCAGATACGCAGTATTTT. Translated: CASSEDSLGADTQYF.

The V and J genes are TRBV30 and TRBJ2-5; D is perhaps TRBD2 (6 bases). Trimming pared 3 bases from V and 0 bases from J, leaving 11 bases between. CDR3 length equals 14 residues. Germline V gene lookup returns CDR1 GTSNPN and CDR2 SVGIG (reference sequence). This CDR3 reads CAWRPGGNQETQYF. The CDR3, as DNA: TGTGCCTGGAGGCCTGGGGGGAACCAAGAGACCCAGTACTTC.

This clone came up a few times. The V gene is TRBV4-2, the J gene TRBJ1-1; D call uncertain. Trimming removed 4 bases at V and 4 bases at J, with 16 bases between. From germline, CDR1 is LGHNA and CDR2 YNFKEQ. The CDR3 runs 15 residues. The CDR3 spells CASSRSLEWTTEAFF. The CDR3 nucleotides are TGTGCCAGCAGCCGAAGCCTGGAGTGGACCACTGAAGCTTTCTTT.

The rearrangement joins TRBV15 to TRBJ1-2; a possible D gene is TRBD1 (6 bases). CDR3 length: 15 amino acids. Germline-derived CDR1 and CDR2 are LNHNV and YYDKDF (reference sequence). Trimming stripped 1 base from V and 8 bases from J, with 17 bases between. CDR3 residues: CATSRAGRQAGGYTF. In DNA form, the CDR3 reads TGTGCCACCAGCAGAGCGGGTCGACAGGCGGGAGGCTACACCTTC.

This chain uses TRBV4-3 with TRBJ1-2, with no clear D. CDR1 and CDR2 (germline): LGHNA, YSLEER. V lost 0 bases and J 2 bases, leaving 4 bases between the germline ends. The CDR3 extends over 13 amino acids. The CDR3 is CASSQDSNYGYTF. CDR3 coding DNA: TGCGCCAGCAGCCAAGACAGCAACTATGGCTACACCTTC.

The DNA of the CDR3 is TGTGCCAGCAGTTTGGGACAGGGGGGCGTAATGGATGGCTACACCTTC. Encoded protein: CASSLGQGGVMDGYTF. This chain joins TRBV27 and TRBJ1-2, with 11 positions matching TRBD1. The CDR3 runs 16 residues. Germline CDR1 and CDR2: MNHEY and SMNVEV (reference sequence). The V segment lost 3 bases and the J segment 6 bases; nucleotides outside the gene matches: 9.

The rearrangement uses TRBV2 and TRBJ2-1; D ambiguous. CDR1 is SNHLY and CDR2 is FYNNEI in the germline V gene. Between the trimmed V and J ends, which lost 7 bases and 7 bases, there was a span of 8 bases. The CDR3 runs 11 residues. The CDR3 sequence is CASNGVNEQFF. The CDR3 bases are TGTGCCAGCAATGGAGTGAATGAGCAGTTCTTC. The full variable domain, rest sourced from reference TRBV2 and TRBJ2-1, is EPEVTQTPSHQVTQMGQEVILRCVPISNHLYFYWYRQILGQKVEFLVSFYNNEISEKSEIFDDQFSVERPDGSNFTLKIRSTKLEDSAMYFCASNGVNEQFFGPGTRLTVL.

The chain has TRBV6-1 and TRBJ2-2; either TRBD1 or TRBD2 may supply D (5 bases each). Germline loops: CDR1 MNHNS, CDR2 SASEGT. Trimming pared 0 bases from V and 7 bases from J, leaving 12 bases between. This CDR3 is 15 amino acids long. CDR3: CASSEAAGSYGELFF. The CDR3 nucleotides read TGTGCCAGCAGTGAAGCGGCAGGGAGTTACGGGGAGCTGTTTTTT.

The chain recombines TRBV27 with TRBJ2-3; 7 positions match TRBD1. This CDR3 has 14 residues. The V gene's germline CDR1 is MNHEY and CDR2 SMNVEV (reference sequence). V lost 2 bases, J lost 1 base, and 0 bases stayed unmatched. The CDR3 spells CASSLDRGTDTQYF. The CDR3 nucleotides read TGTGCCAGCAGTTTAGACAGGGGCACAGATACGCAGTATTTT.

The gene calls are TRBV19 and TRBJ2-1; 11 positions match TRBD2. The CDR3 runs 18 residues. The junction had 17 bases not matched to a gene; V was cut back by 7 bases and J by 6 bases. Germline loops: CDR1 LNHDA, CDR2 SQIVND (reference sequence). The CDR3 nucleotides are TGTGCCAGTACCCGTGATGGGCTTTTAGCGGGAGGGCCCAATGAGCAGTTCTTC. This translates into CASTRDGLLAGGPNEQFF.

The chain joins TRBV18 to TRBJ1-4, with 9 bases matching TRBD1. Germline assignment: CDR1 KGHSH and CDR2 LQKENI. The V gene end was trimmed by 3 bases and the J gene end by 2 bases; junction bases not matched to a gene: 7. CDR3 length equals 17 residues. For the CDR3, the DNA is TGTGCCAGCTCACCGGGACAGGGAGGTTTGACTAATGAAAAACTGTTTTTT. Protein product: CASSPGQGGLTNEKLFF. The full variable domain, in which reference TRBV18 and TRBJ1-4 provide the parts outside the CDR3, is NAGVMQNPRHLVRRRGQEARLRCSPMKGHSHVYWYRQLPEEGLKFMVYLQKENIIDESGMPKERFSAEFPKEGPSILRIQQVVRGDSAAYFCASSPGQGGLTNEKLFFGSGTQLSVL.

This clone was detected a few times. V is TRBV9 and J is TRBJ2-1, with D perhaps TRBD1 (5 bases). Trimming took 0 bases from V and 4 from J, leaving 11 bases between them. This CDR3 has 15 residues. Germline CDR1 and CDR2: SGDLS and YYNGEE. CDR3: CASSVGEKGYNEQFF. CDR3 DNA sequence: TGTGCCAGCAGCGTAGGAGAAAAGGGGTACAATGAGCAGTTCTTC.

This chain connects TRBV7-2 to TRBJ2-3; no clear D. Germline V gives CDR1 SGHTA, CDR2 FQGNSA. The CDR3 contains 14 residues. The V and J ends lost 2 bases and 1 base respectively, with 7 bases between them. CDR3 in amino acids: CASSLFGGTDTQYF. The CDR3 nucleotides are TGTGCCAGCAGCTTATTTGGAGGCACAGATACGCAGTATTTT.

V gene TRBV6-5 combines with J gene TRBJ2-3; D is possibly TRBD2 (6 bases). With 7 bases removed from V and 2 bases from J, the gap between germline ends came to 16 bases. The V gene's germline CDR1 is MNHEY and CDR2 SVGAGI. This CDR3 contains 15 residues. For the CDR3, the DNA is TGTGCCAGCACCCGCCGCGGGGAGGCCACAGATACGCAGTATTTT. This translates into CASTRRGEATDTQYF.